This paragraph covers one T cell receptor (beta chain) sequence. This specimen belongs to a study of shared clonotypes between healthy human individuals. The repertoire was sequenced with immunoSEQ multiplex PCR; TCRdb's copy has only in-frame clones and lacks some. This table holds 950,000 to 1,100,000 clones, roughly 80% found once. CDR1 MGHDK and CDR2 SYGVNS come from the germline V gene. V shed 10 bases and J shed 6 bases, with 19 bases lying between them. This CDR3 is built from 15 residues. This sequence joins TRBV25-1 and TRBJ1-6, with TRBD1 as a possible D gene (6 bases). This TCR was recovered from a man aged 18 to 35 in good health. Sample: memory CD4+ T cells sorted from blood. As for subset: CD45RA-negative fraction. CDR3 sequence (DNA): TGTGCCATCGTGAGGGACAAAAGACTTAATTCACCCCTCCACTTT. Protein: CAIVRDKRLNSPLHF.